The 21 T cell receptor beta chains listed next were all sequenced from one sample in a study of CXCR3-negative and CXCR3-positive naive CD8 T cells. 5' RACE that incorporated UMI labels was used to prepare the TRB cDNA libraries. For each CDR3 protein, TCRdb gives one entry from its re-call of the 5' RACE reads, without DNA. This listing includes about 120,000 distinct CDR3 sequences. Study-wide points: More hydrophobic TRB CDR3s occurred in CXCR3-positive than in CXCR3-negative naive cells.

These receptors' targets are unknown. The sample was naive CXCR3+ CD8+ T cells from blood. Subset of the sample: CD45RO-CCR7+CD27+CD95- naive CD8+ T cells expressing CXCR3 (TNR3+). The receptors stem from a human donor in good health. Some clones in this sample may be carry-over from other donors' samples.

J is TRBJ2-2 and V is TRBV29-1; TCRdb gives TRBD1 as the D gene, but with no DNA this cannot be confirmed. Germline assignment: CDR1 SQVTM and CDR2 ANQGSEA. This CDR3 spans 14 amino acids. This CDR3 reads CSVEDRDETGELFF.

The chain recombines TRBV5-1 with TRBJ2-3; the D call of TRBD2 rests on TCRdb alone, since no DNA is present to check it. This CDR3 spans 16 amino acids. Looked up from germline, CDR1 is SGHRS and CDR2 is YFSETQ. CDR3: CASSLDSSGSTDTQYF.

The chain couples TRBV20-1 to TRBJ1-2. The germline gives CDR1 DFQATT, CDR2 SNEGSKA (reference sequence). The CDR3 spans 14 residues. CDR3 in amino acids: CSAREDGINYGYTF.

The rearrangement joins TRBV29-1 to TRBJ2-7; the D gene TCRdb calls, TRBD1, cannot be checked with no DNA. This CDR3 comprises 15 residues. Per the germline V gene, CDR1 is SQVTM and CDR2 is ANQGSEA. This chain's CDR3 is CSVAGVDTSSYEQYF.

This chain connects TRBV29-1 to TRBJ2-5; TCRdb reports TRBD1, a call that lacks DNA to check it against. Germline loops: CDR1 SQVTM, CDR2 ANQGSEA. The CDR3 runs 16 residues. Here the CDR3 reads CSALLLTGQYQETQYF.

The chain is built from TRBV7-6 and TRBJ1-4; TCRdb's D call of TRBD1 is untestable without DNA. There are 14 residues in the CDR3. Germline assignment: CDR1 SGHVS and CDR2 FNYEAQ. CDR3 in amino acids: CASSYRGGDEKLFF.

V usage is TRBV29-1 and J usage is TRBJ2-1; TCRdb picks TRBD2, but there is no DNA to check that call. Germline lookup yields CDR1 SQVTM and CDR2 ANQGSEA. CDR3 length: 14 residues. CDR3 sequence reads: CSGDGLAGKNEQFF.

The CDR3 here is CASSKVLGGSTDTQYF. The chain combines TRBV21-1 with TRBJ2-3; TCRdb lists TRBD2, though no DNA is available to test this call. TRBV21-1 is marked as a pseudogene. The CDR3 covers 16 residues.

The J gene is TRBJ2-1, the V gene TRBV4-1; TCRdb indicates TRBD2, and absent DNA this call remains unverified. This CDR3 is 17 amino acids long. Per germline, CDR1 MGHRA and CDR2 YSYEKL. The CDR3 protein is CASSQVASGPSYNEQFF.

The chain has TRBV7-8 and TRBJ2-7; TCRdb's D call of TRBD1 is untestable without DNA. Germline V gene data show CDR1 as SGHVS and CDR2 as FQNEAQ. The CDR3 consists of 14 residues. CDR3 residues: CASSLGTGIYEQYF.

The chain is built from TRBV4-1 and TRBJ1-2. From germline, CDR1 is MGHRA and CDR2 YSYEKL. The length of the CDR3 is 16 residues. The CDR3 protein is CASSQDNRVTNYGYTF.

This chain links TRBV7-3 with TRBJ2-1; TCRdb's assignment of TRBD2 cannot be checked, as there is no DNA. Germline CDR1 SGHTA, CDR2 FQGTGA. The CDR3 contains 15 residues. CDR3 sequence reads: CASSRGLAGVGEQFF.

The chain recombines TRBV20-1 with TRBJ2-5; there is no DNA to check the TCRdb D call of TRBD2. The CDR3 extends over 16 amino acids. Germline CDR1 is DFQATT and CDR2 is SNEGSKA (reference sequence). This CDR3 is CSATLTSVSDQETQYF.

V and J are TRBV7-9 and TRBJ2-3; no DNA is available, so the TRBD2 call from TCRdb remains unchecked. The germline V gene encodes CDR1 SEHNR and CDR2 FQNEAQ (reference sequence). This CDR3 spans 14 amino acids. CDR3 amino acids: CASLGGKSTDTQYF.

Frequency places this clonotype as medium-sized. The rearrangement links TRBV12-3 or TRBV12-4 to TRBJ2-1. The CDR3 runs to 11 residues. This chain's CDR3 is CASSLGNEQFF.

The rearrangement links TRBV10-3 to TRBJ2-7; checking the TCRdb D call of TRBD1 is not possible without DNA. Germline V gives CDR1 ENHRY, CDR2 SYGVKD. This CDR3 contains 15 residues. The CDR3 loop reads CAISGTGGNSYEQYF.

V usage is TRBV29-1 and J usage is TRBJ2-4; checking the TCRdb D call of TRBD1 is not possible without DNA. The germline CDR1 and CDR2 sequences are SQVTM and ANQGSEA. CDR3 length: 13 residues. The CDR3 is CSVEGLGTDIQYF. Full variable domain (missing parts from reference TRBV29-1 and TRBJ2-4): SAVISQKPSRDICQRGTSLTIQCQVDSQVTMMFWYRQQPGQSLTLIATANQGSEATYESGFVIDKFPISRPNLTFSTLTVSNMSPEDSSIYLCSVEGLGTDIQYFGAGTRLSVL.

The V call is TRBV27, the J call TRBJ1-1; TCRdb proposes TRBD1, but this gene call is untestable without DNA. The CDR3 has 16 residues. The germline gives CDR1 MNHEY, CDR2 SMNVEV (reference sequence). The CDR3: CASSSDTGWEVNEAFF.

The V call is TRBV4-1, the J call TRBJ2-7. The CDR3 totals 14 residues. Looked up from germline, CDR1 is MGHRA and CDR2 is YSYEKL. The CDR3 is CASSQLAESYEQYF.

The chain has TRBV28 and TRBJ2-7; the TCRdb D gene call, TRBD2, has no DNA to confirm it. The CDR3 spans 14 residues. Germline loops: CDR1 MDHEN, CDR2 SYDVKM. CDR3 protein: CASRFSGRGDEQYF. The whole variable domain, remainder taken from reference TRBV28 and TRBJ2-7, is DVKVTQSSRYLVKRTGEKVFLECVQDMDHENMFWYRQDPGLGLRLIYFSYDVKMKEKGDIPEGYSVSREKKERFSLILESASTNQTSMYLCASRFSGRGDEQYFGPGTRLTVT.

The rearrangement uses TRBV4-2 and TRBJ1-1. Germline V gives CDR1 LGHNA, CDR2 YNFKEQ. The CDR3 spans 15 residues. The CDR3 sequence is CASSQDLGMNTEAFF.